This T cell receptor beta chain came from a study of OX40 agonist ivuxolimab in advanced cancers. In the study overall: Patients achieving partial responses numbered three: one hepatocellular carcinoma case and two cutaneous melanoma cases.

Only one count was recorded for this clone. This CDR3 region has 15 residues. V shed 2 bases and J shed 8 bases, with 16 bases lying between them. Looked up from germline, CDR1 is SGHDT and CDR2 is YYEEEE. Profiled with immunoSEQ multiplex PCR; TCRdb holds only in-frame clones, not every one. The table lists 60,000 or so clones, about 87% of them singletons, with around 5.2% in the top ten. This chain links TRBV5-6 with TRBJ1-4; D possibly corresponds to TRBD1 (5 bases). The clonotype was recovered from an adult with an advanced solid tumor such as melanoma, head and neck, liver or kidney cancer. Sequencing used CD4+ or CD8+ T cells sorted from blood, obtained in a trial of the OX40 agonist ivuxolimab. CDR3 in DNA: TGTGCCAGCAGCTTTAGGGGCAGGGTAGTCGAAAAACTGTTTTTT. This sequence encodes CASSFRGRVVEKLFF.